This T cell receptor beta chain stems from a study of shared clonotypes between healthy human individuals. TCRdb's copy holds only in-frame clones and misses some; the assay was immunoSEQ multiplex PCR. This sample has 650,000 to 750,000 clones, with approximately 79% found just once. Specimen: memory CD4+ T cells sorted from blood. As for subset: CD45RA-negative fraction. The TCR sequence derives from a woman between 25 and 40 years old in good health.

The CDR3 coding sequence is TGTGCCAGCAGTCCCTATTGGGTGGGTAGCGGGAGAGATTCCTACAATGAGCAGTTCTTC. It yields the protein CASSPYWVGSGRDSYNEQFF. The V call is TRBV28, the J call TRBJ2-1; TRBD2 aligns across 9 bases. The CDR3 contains 20 residues. V lost 5 bases and J lost 1; bases outside the gene matches: 18. From germline, CDR1 is MDHEN and CDR2 SYDVKM.